This TCR beta chain stems from a study of T cells after yellow fever vaccination. CDR3 size: 15 residues. CDR1 and CDR2 from the germline V gene are MNHEY and SVGAGI. The ends were cut back, 1 base at V and 3 bases at J, with 13 bases in the middle. With respect to this clonotype: Its antigen remains unidentified.

From the 5' RACE reads, TCRdb called clonotypes with MiXCR, one entry per CDR3 protein. This table has 180,000 or so distinct CDR3 sequences, more than 9.5% appearing once. Whole-study findings and limits: Only a minor proportion of clonotypes was detected across both CD4 and CD8 compartments.

The starting material was CD8+ T cells sorted from PBMCs, obtained 15 days after the yellow fever booster vaccination. The V and J genes are TRBV6-5 and TRBJ2-7, with D possibly being TRBD2 (6 bases). This sequence originates from a young man who received the YFV17D yellow fever vaccine. CDR3 sequence (DNA): TGTGCCAGCAGTTACTTCTCCGGGGGAGGCTACGAGCAGTACTTC. Protein sequence: CASSYFSGGGYEQYF.